The TCR beta chain under discussion was sequenced for a study of blood T cell repertoires in COVID-19. Across the whole study: The samples span acute and convalescent COVID-19 from the United States, Italy and Spain. T cells, B-cell-depleted T cells, or PBMCs provided the cDNA or gDNA that served as material.

Using immunoSEQ multiplex PCR, the repertoire was profiled, and TCRdb retains in-frame clones only, with some absent. This table has under 300,000 clones, over 75% appearing once. The CDR3 spans 15 residues. CDR1 is LGHDT, CDR2 YNNKEL, per germline (reference sequence). The ends were cut back, 5 bases at V and 8 bases at J, with 21 bases in the middle. Sequenced sample: peripheral blood. The chain couples TRBV3-1 (or the pseudogene TRBV3-2) to TRBJ1-2, with D tentatively TRBD1 (6 bases). The clonotype originates from a middle-aged woman who had recovered from COVID-19. The CDR3 DNA follows: TGTGCCAGCAGCGATCCAGACAGGTTCTTCGGGGGCTACACCTTC. Amino acids: CASSDPDRFFGGYTF.